Below are 9 T cell receptor beta chains sequenced from a single sample in a study of shared clonotypes between healthy human individuals. Repertoires were generated with immunoSEQ multiplex PCR, while TCRdb's copy carries only in-frame clones and drops some. This table holds 550,000 to 850,000 clones, approximately 79% found once. Sequenced input: memory CD4+ T cells sorted from blood. Subset defined: CD45RA-negative fraction. The receptors stem from a woman younger than 45 in good health.

The chain couples TRBV7-8 to TRBJ2-1; no reliable D call. V lost 2 bases and J 0 bases, leaving 8 bases between the germline ends. Germline values: CDR1 SGHVS, CDR2 FQNEAQ. This CDR3 region has 15 residues. This chain's CDR3 is CASSLFRSSYNEQFF. CDR3 coding DNA: TGTGCCAGCAGCTTATTCCGAAGCTCCTACAATGAGCAGTTCTTC.

The rearrangement links TRBV28 to TRBJ1-3; 9 nucleotides agree with TRBD1. Losses at the gene ends were 6 bases for V and 0 bases for J; bases not matched to a gene: 3. Germline lookup yields CDR1 MDHEN and CDR2 SYDVKM. The CDR3 totals 15 residues. The CDR3 nucleotides are TGTGCCAGCAGCCAGGACAGGGGCTCTGGAAACACCATATATTTT. Protein: CASSQDRGSGNTIYF.

This clone came up once. Other DNA sequences in this specimen translate into the identical CDR3. The rearrangement uses TRBV5-1 and TRBJ2-1; possibly TRBD2 for D (5 bases). This CDR3 region has 15 residues. V was pared by 0 bases and J by 1 base, with 8 bases between. CDR1 is SGHRS and CDR2 is YFSETQ in the germline V gene. CDR3 bases: TGCGCCAGCAGCTTGGATAGCGTGTCCTACAATGAGCAGTTCTTC. It translates to CASSLDSVSYNEQFF.

V gene TRBV7-6 combines with J gene TRBJ2-5; tentative D call: TRBD1 (6 bases). Germline CDR1 SGHVS, CDR2 FNYEAQ. This CDR3 region has 14 residues. V shed 4 bases and J shed 1 base, with 10 bases lying between them. The CDR3 region is CASSSTGFQETQYF. In nucleotides, the CDR3 is TGTGCCAGCAGCTCCACAGGGTTCCAAGAGACCCAGTACTTC.

The rearrangement uses TRBV27 and TRBJ2-4; no firm D call. There are 19 residues in the CDR3. Germline CDR1 reads MNHEY; CDR2 reads SMNVEV (reference sequence). The V end lost 5 bases, the J end lost 1 base, and 24 bases lay between the germline ends. CDR3 protein: CASSRTPPQATTAKNIQYF. The CDR3 region has the DNA TGTGCCAGCAGTCGAACCCCCCCCCAGGCAACCACGGCCAAAAACATTCAGTACTTC.

The gene calls are TRBV19 and TRBJ1-1, with 9 bases aligning to TRBD1. This CDR3 is 17 amino acids long. Looked up from germline, CDR1 is LNHDA and CDR2 is SQIVND (reference sequence). V lost 10 bases to trimming and J lost 1 base; unmatched junction nucleotides: 16. The CDR3: CATAPGQGSWKNTEAFF. The DNA for the CDR3 is TGTGCCACTGCTCCGGGACAGGGCAGTTGGAAGAACACTGAAGCTTTCTTT. Combining the CDR3 with reference TRBV19 and TRBJ1-1 gives the whole variable domain DGGITQSPKYLFRKEGQNVTLSCEQNLNHDAMYWYRQDPGQGLRLIYYSQIVNDFQKGDIAEGYSVSREKKESFPLTVTSAQKNPTAFYLCATAPGQGSWKNTEAFFGQGTRLTVV.

The chain employs TRBV28 and TRBJ1-2, with unresolved D. Germline V gene sequence: CDR1 MDHEN, CDR2 SYDVKM. The CDR3 consists of 14 residues. Trimming took off 7 bases at V and 5 bases at J, with 17 bases between the two ends. CDR3 amino acids: CASKEEPGLYGYTF. CDR3 nucleotides: TGTGCCAGCAAAGAAGAACCTGGGCTTTATGGCTACACCTTC.

V and J are TRBV4-1 and TRBJ2-1; 7 bases match TRBD2. The CDR3 runs 18 residues. The germline CDR1 and CDR2 sequences are MGHRA and YSYEKL. Trimming took 4 bases from V and 5 from J; bases not matched to a gene: 17. CDR3 sequence reads: CASSRGPGRESSNNEQFF. The CDR3, as DNA: TGCGCCAGCAGCCGAGGGCCTGGGAGGGAGTCTTCCAACAATGAGCAGTTCTTC.

The rearrangement uses TRBV5-6 and TRBJ2-3; D is possibly TRBD2 (5 bases). The CDR3 consists of 15 residues. The germline CDR1 and CDR2 sequences are SGHDT and YYEEEE. The ends were cut back, 2 bases at V and 3 bases at J, with 13 bases in the middle. This CDR3 is CASSFGRGGTDTQYF. Written as DNA, the CDR3 is TGTGCCAGCAGCTTTGGTAGAGGAGGTACAGATACGCAGTATTTT.